What follows is one T cell receptor (beta chain) and its context. Its antigen is not known. Germline values: CDR1 SGHTA, CDR2 FQGNSA. CDR3 length: 14 amino acids. V shed 5 bases, J shed 5 bases, and the junction held 7 bases outside the gene matches. Here immunoSEQ multiplex PCR was the method, and the copy in TCRdb shows in-frame clones only, minus some. The table lists over 120,000 clones, 70% to 90% of them singletons. These data are taken from a study of radiation and T cells in renal cell carcinoma. In the study overall: Nephrectomy followed 15 Gy stereotactic body radiation by 4 weeks. General study findings and limits: Top tumor clonotypes rose in blood 2 weeks post-radiation, then contracted. No pretreatment tumor biopsies were available for baseline clonotypes.

The time point: baseline pretreatment blood. The treatment is: 15 Gy SBRT to primary tumor, nephrectomy 4 weeks later. Radiation-treated patients gave blood at baseline, week 2 and week 4. The rearrangement links TRBV7-2 to TRBJ1-1, with TRBD1 identical over 8 bases. Sequenced here: blood, sampled from a patient whose treatment included radiotherapy and nephrectomy. The receptor's source is a woman between 45 and 65 years old with renal cell carcinoma. The CDR3 region has the DNA TGTGCCAGCAGCCTCAGACAGGGGTATACTGAAGCTTTCTTT. This codes for CASSLRQGYTEAFF.